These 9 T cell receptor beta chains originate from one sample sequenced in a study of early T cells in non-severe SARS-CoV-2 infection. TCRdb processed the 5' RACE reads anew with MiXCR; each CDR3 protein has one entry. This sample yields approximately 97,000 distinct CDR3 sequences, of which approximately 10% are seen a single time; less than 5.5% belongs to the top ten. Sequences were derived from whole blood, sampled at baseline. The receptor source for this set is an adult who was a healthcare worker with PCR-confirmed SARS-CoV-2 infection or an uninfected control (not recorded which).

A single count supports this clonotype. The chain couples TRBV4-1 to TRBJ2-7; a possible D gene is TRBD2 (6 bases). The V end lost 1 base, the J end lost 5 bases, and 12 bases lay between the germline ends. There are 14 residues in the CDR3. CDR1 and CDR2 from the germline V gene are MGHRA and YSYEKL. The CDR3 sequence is CASSQGGGAHEQYF. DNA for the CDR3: TGCGCCAGCAGCCAAGGTGGAGGGGCGCACGAGCAGTACTTC.

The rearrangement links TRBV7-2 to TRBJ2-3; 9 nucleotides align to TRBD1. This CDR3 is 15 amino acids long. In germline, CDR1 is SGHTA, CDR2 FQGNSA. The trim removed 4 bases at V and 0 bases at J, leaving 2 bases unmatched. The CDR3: CASSSGTGSTDTQYF. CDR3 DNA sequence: TGTGCCAGCAGCTCAGGGACAGGGAGCACAGATACGCAGTATTTT.

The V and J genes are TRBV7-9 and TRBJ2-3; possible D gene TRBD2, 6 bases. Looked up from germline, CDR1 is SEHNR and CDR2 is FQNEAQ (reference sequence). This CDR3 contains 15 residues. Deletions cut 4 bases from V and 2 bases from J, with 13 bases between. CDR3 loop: CASSSRDFPTDTQYF. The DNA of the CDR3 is TGTGCCAGCAGCTCACGGGACTTCCCCACAGATACGCAGTATTTT.

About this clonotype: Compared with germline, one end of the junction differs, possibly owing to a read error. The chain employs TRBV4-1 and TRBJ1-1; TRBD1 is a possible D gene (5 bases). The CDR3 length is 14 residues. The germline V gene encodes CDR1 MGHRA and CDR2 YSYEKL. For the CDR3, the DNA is TGCGCCAGCAGCCAAGATTTTTCAACCCCTTGGGGGGACTTT. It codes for CASSQDFSTPWGDF.

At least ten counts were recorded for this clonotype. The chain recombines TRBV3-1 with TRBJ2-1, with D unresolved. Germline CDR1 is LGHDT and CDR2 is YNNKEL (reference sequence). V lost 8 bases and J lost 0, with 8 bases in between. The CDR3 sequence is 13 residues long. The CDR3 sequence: CASGKSSYNEQFF. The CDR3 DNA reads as TGTGCCAGCGGAAAGAGCTCCTACAATGAGCAGTTCTTC.

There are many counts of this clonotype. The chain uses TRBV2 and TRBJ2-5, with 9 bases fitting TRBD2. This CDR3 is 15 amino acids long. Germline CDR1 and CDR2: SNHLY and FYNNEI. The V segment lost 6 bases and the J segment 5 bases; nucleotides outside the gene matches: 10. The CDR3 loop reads CASSLSGSEIETQYF. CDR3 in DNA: TGTGCCAGCAGCCTTAGCGGGAGTGAGATCGAGACCCAGTACTTC.

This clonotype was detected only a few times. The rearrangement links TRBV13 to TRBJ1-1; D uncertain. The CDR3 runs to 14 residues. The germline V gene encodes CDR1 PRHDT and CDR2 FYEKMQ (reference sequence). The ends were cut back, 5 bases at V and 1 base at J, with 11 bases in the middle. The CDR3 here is CASSPYEGNTEAFF. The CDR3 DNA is TGTGCCAGCAGCCCCTATGAGGGGAACACTGAAGCTTTCTTT.

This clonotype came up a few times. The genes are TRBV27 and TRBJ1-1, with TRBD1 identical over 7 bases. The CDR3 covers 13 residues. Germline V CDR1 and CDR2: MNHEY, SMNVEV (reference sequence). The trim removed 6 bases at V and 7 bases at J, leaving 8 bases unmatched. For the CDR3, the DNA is TGTGCCAGCAGGAGACAGGGTAGGGATGAAGCTTTCTTT. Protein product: CASRRQGRDEAFF.

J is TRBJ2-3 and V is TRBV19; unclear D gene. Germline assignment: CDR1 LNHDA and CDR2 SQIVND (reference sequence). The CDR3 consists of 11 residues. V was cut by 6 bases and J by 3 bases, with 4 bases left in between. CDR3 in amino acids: CASRTTDTQYF. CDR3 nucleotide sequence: TGTGCCAGTAGGACAACAGATACGCAGTATTTT.